The clone carrying this TCR beta chain was seen ten or more times. The CDR3 runs 16 residues. Looked up from germline, CDR1 is SGHTA and CDR2 is FQGNSA. The junction had 9 bases not matched to a gene; V was cut back by 0 bases and J by 5 bases. TCRdb independently ran MiXCR on the reads; one entry per CDR3 protein. The profile shows roughly 280,000 distinct CDR3 sequences, roughly 9% of them singletons. This sample is part of a study of T cell repertoires in cytomegalovirus infection. This chain uses TRBV7-2 with TRBJ2-7, with TRBD2 matching over 8 bases. The clonotype was recovered from a human donor in good health (CMV status not recorded). Some clones in this sample may be carry-over from other donors' samples. The material sequenced was PBMCs. The CDR3 nucleotides read TGTGCCAGCAGCTTAGCCGTCTCGGGAGGGGGGCACGAGCAGTACTTC. Its protein product is CASSLAVSGGGHEQYF.